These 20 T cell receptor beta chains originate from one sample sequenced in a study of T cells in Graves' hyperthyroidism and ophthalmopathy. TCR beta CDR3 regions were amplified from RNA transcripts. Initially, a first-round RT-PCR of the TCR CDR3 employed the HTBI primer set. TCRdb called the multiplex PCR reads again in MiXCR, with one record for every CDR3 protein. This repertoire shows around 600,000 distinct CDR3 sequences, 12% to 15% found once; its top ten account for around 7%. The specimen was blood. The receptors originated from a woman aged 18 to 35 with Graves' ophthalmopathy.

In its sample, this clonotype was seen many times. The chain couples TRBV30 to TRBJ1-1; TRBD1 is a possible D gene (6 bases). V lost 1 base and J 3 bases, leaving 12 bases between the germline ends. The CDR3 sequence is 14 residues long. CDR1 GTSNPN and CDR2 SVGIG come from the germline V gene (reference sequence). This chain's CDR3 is CAWSERGGDTEAFF. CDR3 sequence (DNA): TGTGCCTGGAGTGAGAGGGGGGGGGACACTGAAGCTTTCTTT.

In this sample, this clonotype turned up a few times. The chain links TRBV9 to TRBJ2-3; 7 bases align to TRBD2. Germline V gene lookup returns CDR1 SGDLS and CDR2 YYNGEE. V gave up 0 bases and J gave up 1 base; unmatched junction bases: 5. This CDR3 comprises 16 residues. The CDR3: CASSVVGGGGTDTQYF. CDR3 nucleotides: TGTGCCAGCAGCGTAGTTGGGGGAGGGGGCACAGATACGCAGTATTTT. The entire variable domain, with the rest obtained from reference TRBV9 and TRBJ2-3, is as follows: DSGVTQTPKHLITATGQRVTLRCSPRSGDLSVYWYQQSLDQGLQFLIQYYNGEERAKGNILERFSAQQFPDLHSELNLSSLELGDSALYFCASSVVGGGGTDTQYFGPGTRLTVL.

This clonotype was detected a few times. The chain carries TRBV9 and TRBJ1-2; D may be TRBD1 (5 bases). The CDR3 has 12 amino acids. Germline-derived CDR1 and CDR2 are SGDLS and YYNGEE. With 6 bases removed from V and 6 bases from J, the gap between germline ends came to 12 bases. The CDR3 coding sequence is TGTGCCAGCAAGGGCGCAGGGCATGGCTACACCTTC. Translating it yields CASKGAGHGYTF.

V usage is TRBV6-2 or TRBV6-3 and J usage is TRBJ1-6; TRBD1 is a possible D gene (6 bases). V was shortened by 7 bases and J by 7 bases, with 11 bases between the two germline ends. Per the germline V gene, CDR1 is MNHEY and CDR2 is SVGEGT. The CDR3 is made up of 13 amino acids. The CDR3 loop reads CASIRQVNSPLHF. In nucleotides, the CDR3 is TGTGCCAGCATACGACAGGTGAATTCACCCCTCCACTTT.

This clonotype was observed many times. CDR3 DNA sequence: TGCAGCGTTGGACCCGGGACTAGTGAGACCCAGTACTTC. Residues: CSVGPGTSETQYF. V is TRBV29-1 and J is TRBJ2-5; 8 bases are a match to TRBD2. The length of the CDR3 is 13 residues. Germline CDR1 reads SQVTM; CDR2 reads ANQGSEA. Losses at the gene ends were 4 bases for V and 5 bases for J; bases not matched to a gene: 6.

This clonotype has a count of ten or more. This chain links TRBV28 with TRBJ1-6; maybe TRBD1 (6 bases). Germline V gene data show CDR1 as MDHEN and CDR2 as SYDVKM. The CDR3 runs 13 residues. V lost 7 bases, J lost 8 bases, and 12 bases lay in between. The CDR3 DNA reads TGTGCCAGCACAACGCAGGGGCATTCACCCCTCCACTTT. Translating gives CASTTQGHSPLHF.

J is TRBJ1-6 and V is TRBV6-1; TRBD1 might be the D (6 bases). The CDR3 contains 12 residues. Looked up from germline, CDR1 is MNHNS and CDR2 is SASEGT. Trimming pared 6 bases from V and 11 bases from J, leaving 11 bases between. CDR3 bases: TGTGCCAGCAGGAGGGGGTACCCACCCCTCCACTTT. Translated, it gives CASRRGYPPLHF.

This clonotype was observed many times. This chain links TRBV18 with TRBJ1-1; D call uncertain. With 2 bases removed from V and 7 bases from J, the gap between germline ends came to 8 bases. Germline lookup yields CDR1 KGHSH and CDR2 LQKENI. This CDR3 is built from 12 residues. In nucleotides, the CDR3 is TGTGCCAGCTCACCATCTGGCGATGAAGCTTTCTTT. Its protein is CASSPSGDEAFF.

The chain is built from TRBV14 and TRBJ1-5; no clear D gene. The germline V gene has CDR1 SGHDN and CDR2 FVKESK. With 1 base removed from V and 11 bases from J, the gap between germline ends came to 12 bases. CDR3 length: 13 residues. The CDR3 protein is CASSQGRSSAQHF. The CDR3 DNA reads TGTGCCAGCAGCCAAGGGCGATCGTCGGCCCAGCATTTT.

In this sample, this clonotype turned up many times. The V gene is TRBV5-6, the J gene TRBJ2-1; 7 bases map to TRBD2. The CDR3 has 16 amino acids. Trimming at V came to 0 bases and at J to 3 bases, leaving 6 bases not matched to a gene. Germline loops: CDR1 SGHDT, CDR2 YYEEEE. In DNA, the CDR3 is TGTGCCAGCAGCTTGGAGGGGAGGGCCTTCTACAATGAGCAGTTCTTC. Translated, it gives CASSLEGRAFYNEQFF.

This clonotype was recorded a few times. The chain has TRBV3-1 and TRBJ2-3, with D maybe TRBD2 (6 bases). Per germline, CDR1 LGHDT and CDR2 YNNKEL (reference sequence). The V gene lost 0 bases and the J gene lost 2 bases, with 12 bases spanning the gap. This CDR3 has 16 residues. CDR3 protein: CASSQDWGGVTDTQYF. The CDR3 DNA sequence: TGTGCCAGCAGCCAAGATTGGGGCGGGGTCACAGATACGCAGTATTTT.

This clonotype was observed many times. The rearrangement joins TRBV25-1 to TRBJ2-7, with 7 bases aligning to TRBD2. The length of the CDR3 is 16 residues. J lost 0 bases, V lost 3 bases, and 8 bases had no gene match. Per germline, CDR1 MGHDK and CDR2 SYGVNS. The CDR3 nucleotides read TGTGCCAGCAGTGAGATCGGGCTAGCGGACTCCTACGAGCAGTACTTC. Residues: CASSEIGLADSYEQYF.

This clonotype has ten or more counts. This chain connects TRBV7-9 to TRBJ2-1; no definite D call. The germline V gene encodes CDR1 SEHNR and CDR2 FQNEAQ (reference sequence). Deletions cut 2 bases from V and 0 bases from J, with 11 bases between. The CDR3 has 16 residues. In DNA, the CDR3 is TGTGCCAGCAGCTTACTTTCTATTAGCTCCTACAATGAGCAGTTCTTC. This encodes CASSLLSISSYNEQFF.

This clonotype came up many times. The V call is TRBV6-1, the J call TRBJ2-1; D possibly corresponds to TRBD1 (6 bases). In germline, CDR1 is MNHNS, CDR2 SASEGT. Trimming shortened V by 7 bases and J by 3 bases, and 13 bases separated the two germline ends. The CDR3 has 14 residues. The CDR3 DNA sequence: TGTGCCAGCACTAAGGACAGAATCTACAATGAGCAGTTCTTC. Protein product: CASTKDRIYNEQFF.

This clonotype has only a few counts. CDR3: CASSPGQGEGSTDTQYF. The CDR3 DNA sequence: TGTGCCAGCAGTCCGGGACAGGGGGAGGGGAGCACAGATACGCAGTATTTT. The rearrangement joins TRBV28 to TRBJ2-3; 11 positions agree with TRBD1. V was pared by 5 bases and J by 0 bases, with 7 bases of the junction left unmatched. The germline gives CDR1 MDHEN, CDR2 SYDVKM. The CDR3 contains 17 residues.

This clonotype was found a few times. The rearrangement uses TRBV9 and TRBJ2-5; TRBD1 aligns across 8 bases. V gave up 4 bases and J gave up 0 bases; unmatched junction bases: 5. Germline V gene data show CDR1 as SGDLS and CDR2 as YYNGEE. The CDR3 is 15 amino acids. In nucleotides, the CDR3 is TGTGCCAGCAGCCCAGGGGGCCTAAACCAAGAGACCCAGTACTTC. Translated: CASSPGGLNQETQYF.

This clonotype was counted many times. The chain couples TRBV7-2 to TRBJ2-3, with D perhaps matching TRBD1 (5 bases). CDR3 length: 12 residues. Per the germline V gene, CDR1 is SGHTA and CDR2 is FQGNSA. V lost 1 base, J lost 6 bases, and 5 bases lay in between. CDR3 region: CASSLDRDTQYF. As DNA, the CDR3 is TGTGCCAGCAGCTTAGACAGGGATACGCAGTATTTT.

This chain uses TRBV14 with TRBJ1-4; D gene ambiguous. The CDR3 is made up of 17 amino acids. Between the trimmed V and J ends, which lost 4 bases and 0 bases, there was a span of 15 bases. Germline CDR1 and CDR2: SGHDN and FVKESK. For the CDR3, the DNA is TGTGCCAGCAGCCCTAGTGTGAGAGCGTCAACTAATGAAAAACTGTTTTTT. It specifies CASSPSVRASTNEKLFF.

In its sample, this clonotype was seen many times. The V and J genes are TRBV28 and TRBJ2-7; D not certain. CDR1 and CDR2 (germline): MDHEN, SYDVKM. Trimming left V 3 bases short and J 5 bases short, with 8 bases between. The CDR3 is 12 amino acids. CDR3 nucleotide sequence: TGTGCCAGCAGTTTCTTGGATAACGAGCAGTACTTC. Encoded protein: CASSFLDNEQYF.

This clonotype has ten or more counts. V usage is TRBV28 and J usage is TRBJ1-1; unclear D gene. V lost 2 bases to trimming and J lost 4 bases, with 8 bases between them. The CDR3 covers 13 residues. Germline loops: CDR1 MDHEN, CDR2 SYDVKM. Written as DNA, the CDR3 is TGTGCCAGCAGTTTAGGCTCCAGCACTGAAGCTTTCTTT. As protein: CASSLGSSTEAFF. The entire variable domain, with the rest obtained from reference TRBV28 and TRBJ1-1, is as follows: DVKVTQSSRYLVKRTGEKVFLECVQDMDHENMFWYRQDPGLGLRLIYFSYDVKMKEKGDIPEGYSVSREKKERFSLILESASTNQTSMYLCASSLGSSTEAFFGQGTRLTVV.